The clone carrying this T cell receptor beta chain came up many times. The antigen is undetermined. The input was 500 ng total RNA; TCR beta cDNA was made from it with a constant-region primer. Generation of the TCR beta libraries relied on three nested multiplex PCR rounds using slightly modified ARM-PCR. Amplification in the first two PCR rounds was performed using TRBV1-TRBV30 forward primers and a C-beta reverse primer for approximately 10 cycles each. Each CDR3 protein is one row after TCRdb ran MiXCR on the multiplex PCR reads. The sample holds some 180,000 distinct CDR3 sequences; roughly 60% are singletons and the top ten take around 74%. The data were obtained in a study of tumor-infiltrating lymphocytes in primary liver carcinoma. Study information: Patients underwent resection of primary liver carcinoma. Roughly 3.5 to 7.13 million productive TCRbeta reads came from each sample, comparable across tissue types. Whole-study results and caveats: Tumor-blood pairs (like tumor-adjacent pairs) overlapped less than tumor region pairs did.

Blood RNA was derived from unsorted whole blood, and germline DNA was extracted too. Germline V gives CDR1 SGHAT, CDR2 FQNNGV. The CDR3 is made up of 13 amino acids. Trimming removed 0 bases from V and 14 bases from J, with 11 bases in between. What was sequenced was peripheral blood. The TCR comes from a man between 40 and 49 years old with primary liver carcinoma and hepatitis B virus infection. The chain carries TRBV11-2 and TRBJ1-6, with no clear D. For the CDR3, the DNA is TGTGCCAGCAGCTTAGAGGCCTTCTCGTCCCTCCACTTT. This encodes CASSLEAFSSLHF. Filled out from reference TRBV11-2 and TRBJ1-6, the complete variable domain reads EAGVAQSPRYKIIEKRQSVAFWCNPISGHATLYWYQQILGQGPKLLIQFQNNGVVDDSQLPKDRFSAERLKGVDSTLKIQPAKLEDSAVYLCASSLEAFSSLHFGNGTRLTVT.